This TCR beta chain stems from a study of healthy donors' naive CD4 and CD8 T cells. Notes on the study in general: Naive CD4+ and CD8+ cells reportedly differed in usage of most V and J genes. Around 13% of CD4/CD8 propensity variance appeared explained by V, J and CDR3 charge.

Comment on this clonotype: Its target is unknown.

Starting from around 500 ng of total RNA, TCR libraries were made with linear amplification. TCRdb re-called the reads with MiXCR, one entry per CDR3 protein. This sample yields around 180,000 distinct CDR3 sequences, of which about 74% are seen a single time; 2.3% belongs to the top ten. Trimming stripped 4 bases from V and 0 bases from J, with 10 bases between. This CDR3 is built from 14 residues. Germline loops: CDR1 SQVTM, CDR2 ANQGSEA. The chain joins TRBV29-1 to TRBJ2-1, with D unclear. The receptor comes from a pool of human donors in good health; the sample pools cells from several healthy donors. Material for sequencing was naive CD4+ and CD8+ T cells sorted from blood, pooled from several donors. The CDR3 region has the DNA TGCAGCGTTGGTGGCGGCCCCTCCTACAATGAGCAGTTCTTC. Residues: CSVGGGPSYNEQFF.